This T cell receptor (beta chain) comes out of a study of shared clonotypes between healthy human individuals. Study overall: Per donor, three plates held CD4 naive cells, three held CD4 memory, two held CD8 naive and one held CD8 memory.

With respect to this clone: Its antigen is still unknown.

Overall study results and limits: Donor scarcity curtailed the genetic and exposure-history diversity represented herein.

Trimming removed 1 base from V and 5 bases from J; junction bases left unmatched: 9. From germline, CDR1 is SEHNR and CDR2 FQNEAQ (reference sequence). The CDR3 is 16 amino acids. Authors' analysis steps: With immunoSEQ giving junction-only sequences and no quality scores, filtering differed. Generated by immunoSEQ multiplex PCR, the TCRdb table keeps only in-frame clones and is missing some. That table supplies the V and J calls and clone size; D and trimming were determined from the DNA. The data contain 2 million to 2.5 million clones, approximately 94% of them singletons. Every one of the donors was a Caucasian adult that lived in Nashville, Tennessee.

The sample was naive CD4+ T cells sorted from blood. As for subset: CD45RA+ positively selected. The gene calls are TRBV7-9 and TRBJ2-7; 9 bases line up with TRBD1. This TCR was sampled from a man between 18 and 35 years old in good health. CDR3 sequence (DNA): TGTGCCAGCAGCTTAGGGGGCTGGGACAGGGCCCACGAGCAGTACTTC. Encoded protein: CASSLGGWDRAHEQYF.